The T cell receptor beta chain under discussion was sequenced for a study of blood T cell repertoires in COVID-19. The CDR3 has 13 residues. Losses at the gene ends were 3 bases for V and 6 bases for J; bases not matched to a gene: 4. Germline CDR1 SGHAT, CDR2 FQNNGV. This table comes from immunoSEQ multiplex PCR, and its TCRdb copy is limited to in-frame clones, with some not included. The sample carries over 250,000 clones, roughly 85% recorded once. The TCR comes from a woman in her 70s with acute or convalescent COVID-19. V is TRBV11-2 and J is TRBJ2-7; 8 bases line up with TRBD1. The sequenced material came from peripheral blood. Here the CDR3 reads CASSFGTGGEQYF. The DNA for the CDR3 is TGTGCCAGCAGCTTCGGGACAGGAGGCGAGCAGTACTTC.